This T cell receptor (beta chain) was identified in a study of T cell repertoires in cytomegalovirus infection. As for the study in general: Public TCR beta signatures provided an indication of both CMV infection and a matching HLA type.

The V end lost 7 bases, the J end lost 5 bases, and 20 bases lay between the germline ends. Germline V CDR1 and CDR2: SNHLY, FYNNEI. CDR3 length equals 16 residues. This clonotype was detected once. The antigen remains undetermined. TCRdb called the reads again in MiXCR, with one record for every CDR3 protein. This repertoire shows roughly 150,000 distinct CDR3 sequences, 23% found once; its top ten account for 9.5% to 13%. Overall study findings and caveats: Summed frequency of public TCR beta families distinguished CMV carriers with the relevant HLA.

The chain couples TRBV2 to TRBJ2-2; TRBD1 or TRBD2 may be the D gene (7 bases each). This receptor was obtained from a human donor in good health (CMV status not recorded). Some clones in this sample may be carry-over from other donors' samples. Sample: PBMCs. CDR3 nucleotide sequence: TGTGCCAGCAACCCAAGGACAGGACTAGGGACCGGGGAGCTGTTTTTT. Translating it yields CASNPRTGLGTGELFF.